This T cell receptor (beta chain) was sequenced in a study of glioma-infiltrating T cells after dendritic cell vaccination. The V end was cut by 3 bases, the J end by 0 bases, with 6 bases between. The CDR3 has 14 residues. CDR1 KGHSH and CDR2 LQKENI come from the germline V gene. Indicated time point: after dendritic cell vaccination, including at tumor progression/relapse. Primers: 60 V beta forward and 13 J beta reverse. Clones were sequenced by immunoSEQ multiplex PCR, and TCRdb holds only the in-frame ones, with some missing. The sample has 99,000 or so clones, over 80% seen once. Of note for this clone: The antigen is unknown.

Study-wide findings and caveats: Higher pretreatment TIL content predicted longer progression-free time and survival. Higher TCR clonality did not directly relate to longer survival.

This sequence was found in a human donor with glioblastoma. Material: blood, obtained after dendritic cell vaccination. The chain links TRBV18 to TRBJ1-3; unclear D gene. The CDR3 DNA follows: TGTGCCAGCTCACCCAGTCGCTCTGGAAACACCATATATTTT. This translates into CASSPSRSGNTIYF.